This T cell receptor beta chain originates from a study of blood T cell repertoires in COVID-19. For the study at large: Collection of acute and convalescent COVID-19 samples took place in the United States, Italy and Spain. The cDNA or gDNA used as material had been derived from T cells, B-cell-depleted T cells, or PBMCs.

The CDR3 length is 13 residues. The germline V and J ends were trimmed by 6 bases and 10 bases, with 17 bases remaining between them. In germline, CDR1 is SGHTA, CDR2 FQGNSA. This clone was picked up one time. As processed by the authors: Reference gene primer amplification in the assay estimated nucleated cell counts. Sequenced by immunoSEQ multiplex PCR; TCRdb stores in-frame clones only, minus some. The V and J calls and clone size are taken from that table; D and trimming were inferred from the DNA. This sample has roughly 17,000 clones; roughly 81% occur once, and the top ten carry over 7.5%. V gene TRBV7-2 combines with J gene TRBJ2-3; D is perhaps TRBD2 (5 bases). Sequenced: peripheral blood. The TCR comes from a man in his 60s with acute or convalescent COVID-19. As DNA, the CDR3 is TGTGCCAGCAGGTTAACGGCCGGGAAGTCGCAGTATTTT. Encoded protein: CASRLTAGKSQYF.